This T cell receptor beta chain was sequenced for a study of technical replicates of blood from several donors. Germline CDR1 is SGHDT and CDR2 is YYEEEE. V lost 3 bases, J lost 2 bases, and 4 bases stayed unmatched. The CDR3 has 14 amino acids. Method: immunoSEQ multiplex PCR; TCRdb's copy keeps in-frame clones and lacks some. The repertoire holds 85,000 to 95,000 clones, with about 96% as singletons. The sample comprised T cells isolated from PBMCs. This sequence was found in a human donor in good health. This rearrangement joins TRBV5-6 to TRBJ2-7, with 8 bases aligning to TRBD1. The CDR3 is CASSSYRGAYEQYF. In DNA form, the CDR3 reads TGTGCCAGCAGCTCTTACAGGGGGGCCTACGAGCAGTACTTC.